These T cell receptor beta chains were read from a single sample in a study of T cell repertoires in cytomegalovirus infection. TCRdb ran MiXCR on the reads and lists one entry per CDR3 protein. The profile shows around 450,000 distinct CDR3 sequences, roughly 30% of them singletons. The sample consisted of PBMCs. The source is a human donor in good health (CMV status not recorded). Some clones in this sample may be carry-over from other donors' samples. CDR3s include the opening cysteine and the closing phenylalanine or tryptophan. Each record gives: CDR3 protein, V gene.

CDR3: CASSQDGRYYYEQYF; V: TRBV4-1
CDR3: CASGAGGREETQYF; V: TRBV11-2
CDR3: CASSYSGVTSTDTQSF; V: TRBV6-8
CDR3: CASTGGFGNTIYF; V: TRBV6-6
CDR3: CSASGGNTQYF; V: TRBV20-1
CDR3: CASRLRRRGYNEQFF; V: TRBV5-1
CDR3: CASSQVQGDGGYTF; V: TRBV4-1
CDR3: CATSDNSLRGHGNTDTQYF; V: TRBV24-1
CDR3: CASSPQSGGSYEQYF; V: TRBV7-6
CDR3: CASSLGPSVNTEAFF; V: TRBV7-2
CDR3: CASSTPGKNYGYTF; V: TRBV6-2/TRBV6-3
CDR3: CASSWGKQGTVRESNEQFF; V: TRBV27
CDR3: CATWAGGSHYGYTF; V: TRBV19
CDR3: CASSFDTGWVNNEQFF; V: TRBV5-5
CDR3: CASSEGAANTEAFF; V: TRBV6-1
CDR3: CASSQEPAKGWGYTF; V: TRBV4-1
CDR3: CSASRPGLARVDEQFF; V: TRBV20-1
CDR3: CASRWSLVGELLF; V: TRBV19
CDR3: CASSPGDRATGELFF; V: TRBV5-1
CDR3: CASSPAWGGDTQYF; V: TRBV19
CDR3: CSATTRQGAYEQYF; V: TRBV20-1
CDR3: CASSYEGPTDTQYF; V: TRBV7-2
CDR3: CASSPRRGAPDTQYF; V: TRBV6-2/TRBV6-3
CDR3: CASSLTNGFESPLHF; V: TRBV7-3
CDR3: CASSLIPGQGDVYTF; V: TRBV7-2
CDR3: CASSLVQGPAEAFF; V: TRBV5-6
CDR3: CASSLDGTEFQPQHF; V: TRBV7-2
CDR3: CSVTGTGPGANVLTF; V: TRBV29-1
CDR3: CASSPFRGPTDTQYF; V: TRBV7-2
CDR3: CASSPRRSLGTDTQYF; V: TRBV7-2
CDR3: CASSLSGRNNHPQHF; V: TRBV7-8
CDR3: CASSEGGKLVF; V: TRBV10-2
CDR3: CASSPRGGGNQPQHF; V: TRBV7-2
CDR3: CASSEYLSGQRSTYEQYF; V: TRBV25-1
CDR3: CASSPGGVKGTEAFF; V: TRBV25-1
CDR3: CASSQVVYNSPLHF; V: TRBV4-1
CDR3: CASSARTGLAGQFF; V: TRBV12-3/TRBV12-4
CDR3: CASGQGFTEAFF; V: TRBV19
CDR3: CASSLDWDRFYEQYF; V: TRBV5-1
CDR3: CASSHAGAEQFF; V: TRBV12-3/TRBV12-4
CDR3: CASSQDTGSNTIYF; V: TRBV4-1
CDR3: CASRTLDSQTKNIQYF; V: TRBV27
CDR3: CASSLRGVTNSPLQF; V: TRBV12-3/TRBV12-4
CDR3: CASSLGDSSGNTIYF; V: TRBV11-3
CDR3: CASRPGQGYEQYF; V: TRBV2
CDR3: CASSLDGDYNSPLHF; V: TRBV7-9
CDR3: CASSRPRGLTGELFF; V: TRBV6-6
CDR3: CASSQSRRSGEQYF; V: TRBV14
CDR3: CASFRGPGAHSPLHF; V: TRBV28
CDR3: CASRRTTANTGELFF; V: TRBV28
CDR3: CASSLDRAYGYTF; V: TRBV5-1